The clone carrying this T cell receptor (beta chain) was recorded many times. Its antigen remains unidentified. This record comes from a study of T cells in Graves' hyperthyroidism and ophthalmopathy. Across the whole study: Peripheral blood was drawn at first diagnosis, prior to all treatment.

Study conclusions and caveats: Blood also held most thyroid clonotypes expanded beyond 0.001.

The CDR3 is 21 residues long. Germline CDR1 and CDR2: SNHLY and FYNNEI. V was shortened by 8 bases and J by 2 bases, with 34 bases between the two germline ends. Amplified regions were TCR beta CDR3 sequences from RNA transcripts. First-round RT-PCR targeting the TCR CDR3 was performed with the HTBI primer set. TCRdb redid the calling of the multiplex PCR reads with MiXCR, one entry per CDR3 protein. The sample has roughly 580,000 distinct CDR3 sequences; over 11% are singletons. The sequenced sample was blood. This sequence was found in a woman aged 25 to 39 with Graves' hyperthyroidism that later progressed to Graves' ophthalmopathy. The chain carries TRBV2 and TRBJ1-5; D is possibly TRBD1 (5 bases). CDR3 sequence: CASSWGGRGTPGGGGNQPQHF. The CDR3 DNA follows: TGTGCCAGCTCCTGGGGGGGGAGAGGGACCCCAGGAGGAGGGGGCAATCAGCCCCAGCATTTT.